The clone carrying this T cell receptor (beta chain) has a count of ten or more. Antigen unknown. The data stem from a study of T-cell reconstitution after alpha-beta-depleted transplantation in children. Whole-study findings and limits: After one year, T-cell counts and TCRbeta diversity mostly came from new T cells. Surviving recipient T cells and thymic progenitors produced the high day-60 TCRbeta diversity seen in some patients.

Germline CDR1 is SQVTM and CDR2 is ANQGSEA. Trimming removed 2 bases at V and 4 bases at J, with 5 bases between. The CDR3 has 11 residues. Unique molecular identifiers tagged the TCRbeta library. Each CDR3 protein is one row after TCRdb ran MiXCR on the PCR reads. The sample records roughly 200,000 distinct CDR3 sequences, about 7% being singletons. The sequences come from PBMCs, collected before TCRalphabeta/CD19-depleted stem cell transplant. The clonotype was recovered from a boy aged 2 to 9 with acute lymphoblastic leukemia, due to receive a stem cell transplant. This chain uses TRBV29-1 with TRBJ2-5; D call uncertain. This CDR3 is CSVERTETQYF. The CDR3 bases are TGCAGCGTTGAACGGACAGAGACCCAGTACTTC.